The 23 T cell receptor beta chains below come from one sample, sequenced in a study of OX40 agonist ivuxolimab in advanced cancers. The protocol used for the library was the immunoSEQ multiplex PCR assay. Not all clones reach the TCRdb copy of this immuneACCESS table, which keeps in-frame sequences only. Checked studies attribute under half of the gap to unresolved V genes and leave the rest unexplained. Within this sample are about 21,000 clones, with 88% of them counted one time only. Of the sample, about 10% falls within the top ten clones. The sample consisted of CD4+ or CD8+ T cells sorted from blood, taken in a trial of the OX40 agonist ivuxolimab. The receptors were sampled from an adult with an advanced solid tumor such as melanoma, head and neck, liver or kidney cancer.

The chain has TRBV13 and TRBJ2-4, with D tentatively TRBD1 or TRBD2 (5 bases each). Trimming stripped 5 bases from V and 0 bases from J, with 14 bases between. In germline, CDR1 is PRHDT, CDR2 FYEKMQ (reference sequence). The CDR3 totals 16 residues. The CDR3 sequence: CASSPPGATAKNIQYF. CDR3 nucleotides: TGTGCCAGCAGCCCCCCCGGGGCCACAGCCAAAAACATTCAGTACTTC.

CDR3 in amino acids: CAREGYEQYF. Written as DNA, the CDR3 is TGTGCCAGGGAAGGTTACGAGCAGTACTTC. The chain recombines TRBV19 with TRBJ2-7; the D is unclear. Trimming took off 9 bases at V and 4 bases at J, with 7 bases between the two ends. The CDR3 covers 10 residues. In germline, CDR1 is LNHDA, CDR2 SQIVND (reference sequence).

The V and J genes are TRBV27 and TRBJ2-1; D unclear. Germline CDR1 MNHEY, CDR2 SMNVEV (reference sequence). V dropped 2 bases and J dropped 5 bases, with 10 bases sitting between them. The CDR3 consists of 14 residues. CDR3 amino acids: CASSLIWTNNEQFF. Written as DNA, the CDR3 is TGTGCCAGCAGTTTAATCTGGACCAACAATGAGCAGTTCTTC.

This chain joins TRBV30 and TRBJ1-1; D is perhaps TRBD1 (5 bases). The germline V and J ends were trimmed by 0 bases and 5 bases, with 16 bases remaining between them. The germline gives CDR1 GTSNPN, CDR2 SVGIG (reference sequence). CDR3 length: 15 amino acids. The CDR3, as DNA: TGTGCCTGGAGTGTACTTGGCAGGGTTGAGACTGAAGCTTTCTTT. Encoded protein: CAWSVLGRVETEAFF.

The rearrangement joins TRBV19 to TRBJ1-3, with 11 bases identical to TRBD1. The CDR3 has 13 residues. Trimming took 8 bases from V and 4 from J; bases not matched to a gene: 1. The V gene's germline CDR1 is LNHDA and CDR2 SQIVND (reference sequence). The CDR3 region has the DNA TGTGCCAGTCGGACAGGGGGCGGAAACACCATATATTTT. Amino acid sequence: CASRTGGGNTIYF.

A single count supports this clone. The rearrangement uses TRBV29-1 and TRBJ1-2; 8 nucleotides match TRBD1. Germline CDR1 SQVTM, CDR2 ANQGSEA. The CDR3 is 15 residues long. The V segment lost 6 bases and the J segment 0 bases; nucleotides outside the gene matches: 9. The CDR3 DNA sequence: TGCAGCGTAAGTGACCGGGACAGGTCTAACTATGGCTACACCTTC. Translated: CSVSDRDRSNYGYTF.

The chain uses TRBV12-5 and TRBJ2-1; 9 nucleotides align to TRBD2. CDR1 is LGHNT, CDR2 FRNRAP, per germline. The CDR3 loop spans 16 amino acids. The J segment lost 1 base and the V segment lost 4 bases, leaving 5 bases of the junction unmatched. CDR3 nucleotide sequence: TGTGCTAGTGGTTCATATAGCGGGAGATCCTACAATGAGCAGTTCTTC. This gives the protein CASGSYSGRSYNEQFF. Based on the CDR3 plus reference TRBV12-5 and TRBJ2-1, the full variable domain is DARVTQTPRHKVTEMGQEVTMRCQPILGHNTVFWYRQTMMQGLELLAYFRNRAPLDDSGMPKDRFSAEMPDATLATLKIQPSEPRDSAVYFCASGSYSGRSYNEQFFGPGTRLTVL.

The gene calls are TRBV7-8 and TRBJ2-7, with 9 bases aligning to TRBD2. The ends lost 3 bases at V and 2 bases at J; junction bases unmatched: 5. Germline-derived CDR1 and CDR2 are SGHVS and FQNEAQ. This CDR3 is built from 15 residues. The CDR3: CASSFGLATTYEQYF. CDR3 nucleotide sequence: TGTGCCAGCAGCTTCGGACTAGCGACTACCTACGAGCAGTACTTC.

The chain couples TRBV7-9 to TRBJ1-2, with D tentatively TRBD1 (5 bases). The CDR3 consists of 14 residues. CDR1 and CDR2 (germline): SEHNR, FQNEAQ (reference sequence). Trimming took off 0 bases at V and 4 bases at J, with 9 bases between the two ends. Here the CDR3 reads CASSLAGTFYGYTF. In DNA form, the CDR3 reads TGTGCCAGCAGCTTAGCAGGGACCTTCTATGGCTACACCTTC.

The gene calls are TRBV6-1 and TRBJ2-1; D is unresolved. This CDR3 contains 14 residues. Germline CDR1 MNHNS, CDR2 SASEGT. The V and J ends lost 2 bases and 4 bases respectively, with 9 bases between them. This CDR3 reads CASSEYRRYNEQFF. The CDR3 DNA reads as TGTGCCAGCAGTGAATACCGCCGGTACAATGAGCAGTTCTTC.

The chain combines TRBV9 with TRBJ1-2; maybe TRBD1 (5 bases). The germline V gene encodes CDR1 SGDLS and CDR2 YYNGEE. The CDR3 is made up of 14 amino acids. Trimming left V 0 bases short and J 3 bases short, with 9 bases between. This CDR3 reads CASSVEAGYYGYTF. The CDR3 DNA is TGTGCCAGCAGCGTAGAAGCAGGGTACTATGGCTACACCTTC.

V gene TRBV4-1 combines with J gene TRBJ1-1; the D is unclear. Trimming removed 2 bases at V and 2 bases at J, with 6 bases between. The CDR3 is 13 amino acids. Germline assignment: CDR1 MGHRA and CDR2 YSYEKL. The CDR3 DNA reads as TGCGCCAGCAGCCAAAGTGATAACACTGAAGCTTTCTTT. Residues: CASSQSDNTEAFF.

In this sample, this clone turned up once. The J gene is TRBJ1-1, the V gene TRBV19; D ambiguous. The CDR3 totals 14 residues. The ends were cut back, 3 bases at V and 1 base at J, with 9 bases in the middle. Germline V gene sequence: CDR1 LNHDA, CDR2 SQIVND (reference sequence). CDR3: CASSISDGNTEAFF. CDR3 coding DNA: TGTGCCAGTAGTATTTCGGACGGGAACACTGAAGCTTTCTTT.

The chain carries TRBV5-1 and TRBJ2-5; D not certain. Germline CDR1 is SGHRS and CDR2 is YFSETQ. V lost 4 bases, J lost 2 bases, and 3 bases lay in between. CDR3 size: 11 residues. This CDR3 reads CASSLQETQYF. The CDR3, as DNA: TGCGCCAGCAGCCTGCAAGAGACCCAGTACTTC.

This clone is a singleton in its sample. The V gene is TRBV25-1, the J gene TRBJ1-2; 8 positions agree with TRBD1. J gave up 8 bases and V 4 bases, and 6 bases lay outside the gene matches. Germline-derived CDR1 and CDR2 are MGHDK and SYGVNS. The CDR3 contains 13 residues. DNA for the CDR3: TGTGCCAGCAGTGCAGGGGGCGTAGACGGCTACACCTTC. Protein: CASSAGGVDGYTF.

V is TRBV11-2 and J is TRBJ2-1, with 10 bases fitting TRBD1. This CDR3 is built from 16 residues. Germline CDR1 SGHAT, CDR2 FQNNGV. The V gene end was trimmed by 8 bases and the J gene end by 6 bases; junction bases not matched to a gene: 13. The CDR3 DNA is TGTGCCAGCTCGAAAGGGCCCGGGACAGGGGCCAATGAGCAGTTCTTC. Its protein is CASSKGPGTGANEQFF.

This clone was seen once. V and J are TRBV5-1 and TRBJ1-1; D not certain. V lost 0 bases and J 5 bases, leaving 5 bases between the germline ends. Germline CDR1 and CDR2: SGHRS and YFSETQ. CDR3 length: 12 residues. The CDR3 sequence is CASSLGATEAFF. CDR3 sequence (DNA): TGCGCCAGCAGCTTGGGGGCAACTGAAGCTTTCTTT.

The J gene is TRBJ1-1, the V gene TRBV9; D unresolved. CDR3 size: 12 residues. The germline V gene has CDR1 SGDLS and CDR2 YYNGEE. V lost 3 bases and J 1 base, leaving 4 bases between the germline ends. CDR3 DNA: TGTGCCAGCAGCGGGCAGAACACTGAAGCTTTCTTT. It encodes CASSGQNTEAFF.

J is TRBJ2-4 and V is TRBV9, with 10 bases that match TRBD2. CDR3 length: 16 residues. The trim removed 3 bases at V and 2 bases at J, leaving 5 bases unmatched. Germline CDR1 reads SGDLS; CDR2 reads YYNGEE. In DNA, the CDR3 is TGTGCCAGCAGCGCAGCGGGAGGGCCGACCAAAAACATTCAGTACTTC. Protein: CASSAAGGPTKNIQYF.

The chain links TRBV27 to TRBJ1-1; D not certain. The CDR3 totals 14 residues. Germline loops: CDR1 MNHEY, CDR2 SMNVEV (reference sequence). Trimming stripped 7 bases from V and 1 base from J, with 13 bases between. The CDR3 region is CASTSWFGNTEAFF. CDR3 sequence (DNA): TGTGCCAGCACCTCCTGGTTTGGGAACACTGAAGCTTTCTTT.

The chain has TRBV2 and TRBJ2-7; 13 positions match TRBD2. The CDR3 is 15 residues long. CDR1 is SNHLY and CDR2 is FYNNEI in the germline V gene. The junction had 5 bases not matched to a gene; V was cut back by 6 bases and J by 3 bases. DNA of the CDR3: TGTGCCAGCAGCCTCCGGACTAGCGGGAGCTACGAGCAGTACTTC. This codes for CASSLRTSGSYEQYF.

This chain joins TRBV11-2 and TRBJ2-1; D is ambiguous. The CDR3 runs 12 residues. Germline V gene data show CDR1 as SGHAT and CDR2 as FQNNGV. V was shortened by 5 bases and J by 8 bases, with 10 bases between the two germline ends. CDR3 sequence (DNA): TGTGCCAGCAGCCGACCCCGATATGAGCAGTTCTTC. The encoded protein is CASSRPRYEQFF.

This clone occurred a few times. The V call is TRBV7-9, the J call TRBJ1-5; D gene uncertain. CDR1 is SEHNR, CDR2 FQNEAQ, per germline (reference sequence). With 7 bases removed from V and 3 bases from J, the gap between germline ends came to 10 bases. The CDR3 sequence is 13 residues long. The CDR3 DNA reads TGTGCCAGCATGTCGGGGTCCAATCAGCCCCAGCATTTT. Translated, it gives CASMSGSNQPQHF.